This T cell receptor (beta chain) was recorded in a study of blood T cell repertoires in COVID-19. Background on the study: Samples taken during acute and convalescent COVID-19 were collected in the United States, Italy and Spain. T cells, B-cell-depleted T cells, or PBMCs provided the cDNA or gDNA that served as material.

CDR1 MNHEY and CDR2 SVGAGI come from the germline V gene. Trimming removed 5 bases from V and 3 bases from J, with 14 bases in between. This CDR3 spans 14 amino acids. In the original analysis: Nucleated cell number was recorded as an estimate derived from reference gene primer amplification. Produced via immunoSEQ multiplex PCR; TCRdb's table is partial and in-frame only. Clone size and V and J calls were adopted from that table, with D and trimming inferred from the DNA. The sample comprises approximately 200,000 clones, roughly 80% of which are singletons, and around 4.7% rests with the top ten. This clone was observed a single time.

Sequencing was done on a sample of peripheral blood. The chain uses TRBV6-5 and TRBJ2-7; tentatively, D is TRBD1 (6 bases). This TCR was recovered from a human donor in a cohort sampled during active COVID-19. This CDR3 reads CASSIHGQLYEQYF. The CDR3 DNA reads TGTGCCAGCAGTATTCATGGACAGCTCTACGAGCAGTACTTC.